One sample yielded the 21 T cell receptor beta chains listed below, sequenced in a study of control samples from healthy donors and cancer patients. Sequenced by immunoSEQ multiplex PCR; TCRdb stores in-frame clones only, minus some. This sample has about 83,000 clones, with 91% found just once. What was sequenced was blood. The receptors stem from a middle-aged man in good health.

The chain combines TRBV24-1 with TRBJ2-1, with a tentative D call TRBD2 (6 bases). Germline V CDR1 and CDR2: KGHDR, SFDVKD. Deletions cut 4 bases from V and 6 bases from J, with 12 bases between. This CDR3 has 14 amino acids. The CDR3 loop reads CATSDHRDFNEQFF. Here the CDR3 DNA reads TGTGCCACCAGTGACCACCGGGACTTCAATGAGCAGTTCTTC.

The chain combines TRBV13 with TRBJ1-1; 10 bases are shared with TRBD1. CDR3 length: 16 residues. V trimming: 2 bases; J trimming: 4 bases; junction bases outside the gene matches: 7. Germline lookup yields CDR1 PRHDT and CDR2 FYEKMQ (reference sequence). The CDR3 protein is CASSLWTGGTSTEAFF. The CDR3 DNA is TGTGCCAGCAGCTTATGGACAGGGGGTACGAGCACTGAAGCTTTCTTT.

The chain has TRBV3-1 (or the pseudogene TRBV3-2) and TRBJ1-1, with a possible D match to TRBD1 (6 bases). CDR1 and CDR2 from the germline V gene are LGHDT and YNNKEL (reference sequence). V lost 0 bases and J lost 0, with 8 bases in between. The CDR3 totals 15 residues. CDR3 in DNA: TGTGCCAGCAGCCAAGAACAGGGATTGAACACTGAAGCTTTCTTT. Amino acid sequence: CASSQEQGLNTEAFF.

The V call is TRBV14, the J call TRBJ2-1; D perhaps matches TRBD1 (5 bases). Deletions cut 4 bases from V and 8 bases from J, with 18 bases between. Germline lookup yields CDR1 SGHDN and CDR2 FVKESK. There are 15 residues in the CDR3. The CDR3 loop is CASSRTGSPRDEQFF. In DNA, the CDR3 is TGTGCCAGCAGCCGTACAGGTTCCCCTAGGGATGAGCAGTTCTTC. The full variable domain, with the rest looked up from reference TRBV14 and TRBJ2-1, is EAGVTQFPSHSVIEKGQTVTLRCDPISGHDNLYWYRRVMGKEIKFLLHFVKESKQDESGMPNNRFLAERTGGTYSTLKVQPAELEDSGVYFCASSRTGSPRDEQFFGPGTRLTVL.

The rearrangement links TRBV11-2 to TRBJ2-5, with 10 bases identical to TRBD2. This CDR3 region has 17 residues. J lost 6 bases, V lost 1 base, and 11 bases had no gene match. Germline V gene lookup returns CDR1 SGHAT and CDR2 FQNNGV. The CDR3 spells CASSLGASGGAIKTQYF. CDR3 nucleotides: TGTGCCAGCAGCTTAGGGGCCAGCGGGGGGGCCATAAAGACCCAGTACTTC.

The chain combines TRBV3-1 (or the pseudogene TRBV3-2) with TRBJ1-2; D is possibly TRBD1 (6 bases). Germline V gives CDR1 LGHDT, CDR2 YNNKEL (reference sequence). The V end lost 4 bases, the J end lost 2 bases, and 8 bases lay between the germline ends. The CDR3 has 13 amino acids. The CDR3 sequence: CASSPDRNYGYTF. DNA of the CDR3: TGTGCCAGCAGCCCGGACAGAAACTATGGCTACACCTTC.

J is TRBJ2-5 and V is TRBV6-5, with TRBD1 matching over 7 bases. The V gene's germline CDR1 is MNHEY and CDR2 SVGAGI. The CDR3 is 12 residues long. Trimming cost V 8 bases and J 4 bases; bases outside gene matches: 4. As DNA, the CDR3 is TGTGCCAGCCAAGACAGGGCAGAGACCCAGTACTTC. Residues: CASQDRAETQYF.

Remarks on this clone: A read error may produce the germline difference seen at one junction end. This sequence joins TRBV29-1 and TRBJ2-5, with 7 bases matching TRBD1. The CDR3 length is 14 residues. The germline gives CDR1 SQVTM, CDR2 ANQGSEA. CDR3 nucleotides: TGCAGCGCCTCGACAGGGACCGCTAAAGAGGCCCAGTACTTC. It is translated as CSASTGTAKEAQYF.

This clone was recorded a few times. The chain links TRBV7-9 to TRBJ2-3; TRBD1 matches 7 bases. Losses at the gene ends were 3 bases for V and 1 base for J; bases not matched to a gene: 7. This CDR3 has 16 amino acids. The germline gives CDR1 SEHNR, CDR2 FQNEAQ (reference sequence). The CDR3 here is CASSFLGGAGTDTQYF. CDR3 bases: TGTGCCAGCAGCTTTTTAGGGGGCGCGGGCACAGATACGCAGTATTTT.

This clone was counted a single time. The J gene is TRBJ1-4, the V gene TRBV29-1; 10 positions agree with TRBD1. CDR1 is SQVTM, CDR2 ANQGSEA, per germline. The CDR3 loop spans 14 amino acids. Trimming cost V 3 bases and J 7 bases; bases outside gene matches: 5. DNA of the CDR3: TGCAGCGTTGATGAGGACAGGGGGATTGAAAAACTGTTTTTT. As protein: CSVDEDRGIEKLFF. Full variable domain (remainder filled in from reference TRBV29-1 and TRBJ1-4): SAVISQKPSRDICQRGTSLTIQCQVDSQVTMMFWYRQQPGQSLTLIATANQGSEATYESGFVIDKFPISRPNLTFSTLTVSNMSPEDSSIYLCSVDEDRGIEKLFFGSGTQLSVL.

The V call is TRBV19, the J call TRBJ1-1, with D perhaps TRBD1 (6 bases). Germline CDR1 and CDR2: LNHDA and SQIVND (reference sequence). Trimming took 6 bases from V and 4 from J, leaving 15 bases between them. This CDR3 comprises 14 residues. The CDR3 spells CASRWMGAGTEAFF. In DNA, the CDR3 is TGTGCCAGTAGATGGATGGGGGCTGGCACTGAAGCTTTCTTT.

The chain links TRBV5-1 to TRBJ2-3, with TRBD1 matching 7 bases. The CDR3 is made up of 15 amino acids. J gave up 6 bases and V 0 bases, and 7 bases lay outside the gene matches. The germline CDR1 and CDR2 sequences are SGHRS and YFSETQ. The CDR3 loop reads CASSLAPPQGDTQYF. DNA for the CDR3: TGCGCCAGCAGCTTGGCTCCCCCACAGGGGGATACGCAGTATTTT. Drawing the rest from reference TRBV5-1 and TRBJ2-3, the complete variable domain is KAGVTQTPRYLIKTRGQQVTLSCSPISGHRSVSWYQQTPGQGLQFLFEYFSETQRNKGNFPGRFSGRQFSNSRSEMNVSTLELGDSALYLCASSLAPPQGDTQYFGPGTRLTVL.

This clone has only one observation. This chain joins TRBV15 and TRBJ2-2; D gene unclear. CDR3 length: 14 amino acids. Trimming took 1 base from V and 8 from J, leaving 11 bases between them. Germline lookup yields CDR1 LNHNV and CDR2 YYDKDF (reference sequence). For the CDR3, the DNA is TGTGCCACCAGCAGAGTAGGCGGCCCGGGGGAGCTGTTTTTT. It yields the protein CATSRVGGPGELFF.

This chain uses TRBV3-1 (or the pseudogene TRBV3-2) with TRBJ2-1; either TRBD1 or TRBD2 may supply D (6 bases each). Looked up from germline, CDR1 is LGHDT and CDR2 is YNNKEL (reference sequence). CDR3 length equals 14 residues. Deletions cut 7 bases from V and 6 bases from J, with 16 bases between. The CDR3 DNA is TGTGCCAGCACCTCGGGGGCTGCCCTCAATGAGCAGTTCTTC. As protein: CASTSGAALNEQFF.

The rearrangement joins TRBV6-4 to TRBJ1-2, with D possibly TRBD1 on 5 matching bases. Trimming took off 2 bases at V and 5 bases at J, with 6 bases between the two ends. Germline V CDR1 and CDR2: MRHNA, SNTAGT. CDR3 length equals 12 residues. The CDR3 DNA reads TGTGCCAGCAGTGACGGGGCGTATGGCTACACCTTC. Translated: CASSDGAYGYTF.

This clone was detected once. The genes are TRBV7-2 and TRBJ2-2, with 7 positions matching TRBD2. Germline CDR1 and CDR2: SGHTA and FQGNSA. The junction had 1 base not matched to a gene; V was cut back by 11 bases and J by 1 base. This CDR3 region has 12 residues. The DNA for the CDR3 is TGTGCCGGGGGGGGGAACACCGGGGAGCTGTTTTTT. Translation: CAGGGNTGELFF.

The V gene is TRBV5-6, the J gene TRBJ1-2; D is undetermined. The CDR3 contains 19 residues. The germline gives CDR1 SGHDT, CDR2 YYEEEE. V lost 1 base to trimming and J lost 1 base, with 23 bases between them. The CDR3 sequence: CASSLFFRPREANNYGYTF. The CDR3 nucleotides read TGTGCCAGCAGCTTGTTCTTTAGGCCGAGGGAAGCTAATAACTATGGCTACACCTTC.

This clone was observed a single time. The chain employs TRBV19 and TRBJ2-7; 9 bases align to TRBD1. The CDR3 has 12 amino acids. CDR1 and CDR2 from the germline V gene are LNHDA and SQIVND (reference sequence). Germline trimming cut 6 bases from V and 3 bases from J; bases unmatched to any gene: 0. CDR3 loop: CASRDRGYEQYF. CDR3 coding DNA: TGTGCCAGTAGGGACAGGGGCTACGAGCAGTACTTC.

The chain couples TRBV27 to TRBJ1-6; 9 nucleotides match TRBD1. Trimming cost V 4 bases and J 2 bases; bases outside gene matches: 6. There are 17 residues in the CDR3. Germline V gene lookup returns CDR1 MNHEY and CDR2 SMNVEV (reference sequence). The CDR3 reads CASSSGTGRTYNSPLHF. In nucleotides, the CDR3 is TGTGCCAGCAGTTCCGGGACAGGGAGGACCTATAATTCACCCCTCCACTTT.

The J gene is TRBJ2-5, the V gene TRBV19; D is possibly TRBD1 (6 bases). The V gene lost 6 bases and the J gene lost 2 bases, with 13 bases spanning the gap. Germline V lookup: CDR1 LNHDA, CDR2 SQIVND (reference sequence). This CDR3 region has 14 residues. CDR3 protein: CASSPGQIQETQYF. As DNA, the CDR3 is TGTGCCAGTAGCCCCGGACAGATACAAGAGACCCAGTACTTC.

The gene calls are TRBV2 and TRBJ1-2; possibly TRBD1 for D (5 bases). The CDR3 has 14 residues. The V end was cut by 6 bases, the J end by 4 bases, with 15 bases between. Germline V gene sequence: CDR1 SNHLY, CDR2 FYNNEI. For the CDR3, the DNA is TGTGCCAGCAGCCCCGACAGTCCGGGCTATGGCTACACCTTC. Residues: CASSPDSPGYGYTF.